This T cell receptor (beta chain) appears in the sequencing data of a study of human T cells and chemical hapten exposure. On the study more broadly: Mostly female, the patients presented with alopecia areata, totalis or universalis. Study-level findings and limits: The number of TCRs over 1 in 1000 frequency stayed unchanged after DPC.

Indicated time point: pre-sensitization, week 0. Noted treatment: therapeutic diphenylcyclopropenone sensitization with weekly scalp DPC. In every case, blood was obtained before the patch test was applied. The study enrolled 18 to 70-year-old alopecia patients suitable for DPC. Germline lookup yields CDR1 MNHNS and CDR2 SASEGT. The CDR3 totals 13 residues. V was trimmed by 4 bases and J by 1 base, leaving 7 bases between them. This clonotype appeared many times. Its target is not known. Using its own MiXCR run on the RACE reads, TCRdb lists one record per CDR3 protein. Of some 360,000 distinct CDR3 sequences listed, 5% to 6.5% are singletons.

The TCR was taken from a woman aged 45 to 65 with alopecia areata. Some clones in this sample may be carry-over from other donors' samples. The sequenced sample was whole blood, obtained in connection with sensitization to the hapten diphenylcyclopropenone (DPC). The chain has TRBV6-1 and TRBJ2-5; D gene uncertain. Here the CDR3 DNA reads TGTGCCAGCAGTGGGGGATCCCAAGAGACCCAGTACTTC. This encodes CASSGGSQETQYF.